This T cell receptor (beta chain) is from a study of blood T cells in healthy people across ages. CDR1 is LGHDT, CDR2 YNNKEL, per germline (reference sequence). The V end lost 7 bases, the J end lost 3 bases, and 7 bases lay between the germline ends. This CDR3 has 13 amino acids. PCR was performed a second time for roughly 7 to 11 cycles using a sample-barcoded 5' primer and a J-beta primer mix. TCRdb itself ran the 5' RACE reads through MiXCR, one entry per CDR3 protein. The repertoire holds about 1.7 million distinct CDR3 sequences, with roughly 30% as singletons. Every sample had a minimum of 6.5 million PBMCs isolated. Study-wide findings and caveats: Across samples, TCR beta diversity tracked strongly with naive T cell percentage. Comparison with aged donors showed that long-lived donors had more naive CD4+ cells and higher diversity. Age showed a roughly linear inverse relationship with TCR beta diversity per million T cells.

Comments on this clonotype: Its specificity is unknown. A read error is possible here, since a much larger clone lies one base away.

V is TRBV3-1 and J is TRBJ2-6; D is unclear. The sequence came from a woman in her thirties in good health. Sequenced sample: blood. The CDR3 reads CASNADGANVLTF. The CDR3 DNA sequence: TGTGCCAGCAACGCGGATGGGGCCAACGTCCTGACTTTC.